Below, 24 T cell receptor beta chains from the same sample are listed, as sequenced in a study of cytomegalovirus exposure and HLA in healthy donors. Primers included in the PCR were 60 Vbeta and 13 Jbeta primers. TCRdb's copy holds only in-frame clones and misses some; the assay was immunoSEQ multiplex PCR. The table shows about 100,000 clones, with approximately 89% occurring only once. The material sequenced was PBMCs. The receptor set was obtained from a man aged 25-45 years in good health and CMV-seronegative.

This chain joins TRBV18 and TRBJ2-7, with 7 bases fitting TRBD1. From germline, CDR1 is KGHSH and CDR2 LQKENI. There are 16 residues in the CDR3. V lost 0 bases, J lost 0 bases, and 5 bases stayed unmatched. The CDR3 bases are TGTGCCAGCTCACCACCGGGGGACAGAAGCTCCTACGAGCAGTACTTC. It specifies CASSPPGDRSSYEQYF.

The chain joins TRBV10-3 to TRBJ1-5; D is undetermined. Germline CDR1 ENHRY, CDR2 SYGVKD. V lost 4 bases and J 1 base, leaving 5 bases between the germline ends. The CDR3 totals 13 residues. The CDR3 region has the DNA TGTGCCATCAGTGGTCGGAGCAATCAGCCCCAGCATTTT. It specifies CAISGRSNQPQHF.

V usage is TRBV28 and J usage is TRBJ2-1; 8 bases agree with TRBD1. Germline V lookup: CDR1 MDHEN, CDR2 SYDVKM. This CDR3 has 16 residues. Trimming cost V 6 bases and J 5 bases; bases outside gene matches: 12. The CDR3 loop is CASRSYRDRNHNEQFF. In DNA form, the CDR3 reads TGTGCCAGCAGATCCTACCGGGACAGGAATCACAATGAGCAGTTCTTC.

V gene TRBV5-1 combines with J gene TRBJ2-1; TRBD2 matches at 14 bases. Germline CDR1 reads SGHRS; CDR2 reads YFSETQ. This CDR3 spans 16 amino acids. The V gene end was trimmed by 4 bases and the J gene end by 5 bases; junction bases not matched to a gene: 5. In nucleotides, the CDR3 is TGCGCCAGCAGCACTACGGGACTAGCGGGGGACAATGAGCAGTTCTTC. This encodes CASSTTGLAGDNEQFF.

As DNA, the CDR3 is TGTGCCAGCGGATACGGAGCGCAGGGAGGGACCTGGGAGACCCAGTACTTC. Its translation is CASGYGAQGGTWETQYF. V is TRBV21-1 and J is TRBJ2-5; TRBD2, as called in the table, went unchecked against the DNA. TRBV21-1 is listed as a pseudogene. The CDR3 has 17 residues.

This chain uses TRBV9 with TRBJ2-5; D possibly corresponds to TRBD2 (5 bases). V was cut by 0 bases and J by 4 bases, with 10 bases left in between. The CDR3 contains 14 residues. The germline CDR1 and CDR2 sequences are SGDLS and YYNGEE. CDR3 DNA: TGTGCCAGCAGCGTAGAGAGGGAGACAGAGACCCAGTACTTC. Its protein product is CASSVERETETQYF.

This chain uses TRBV6-5 with TRBJ1-2, with D unresolved. CDR1 and CDR2 (germline): MNHEY, SVGAGI. Trimming removed 5 bases from V and 4 bases from J, with 11 bases in between. The CDR3 spans 13 residues. The CDR3, as DNA: TGTGCCAGCAGTCTCGCGGCGATCTATGGCTACACCTTC. Its translation is CASSLAAIYGYTF.

The chain is built from TRBV5-8 and TRBJ2-3; a weak D match, TRBD2 (5 bases). Trimming cost V 4 bases and J 2 bases, with 8 bases left between them. Germline V CDR1 and CDR2: SGHTS, YDEGEE. The CDR3 runs 13 residues. CDR3: CASSQRVTDTQYF. The CDR3, as DNA: TGTGCCAGCAGCCAGAGGGTCACAGATACGCAGTATTTT.

The rearrangement links TRBV5-1 to TRBJ2-1; TRBD2 matches at 8 bases. Germline lookup yields CDR1 SGHRS and CDR2 YFSETQ. V lost 4 bases, J lost 0 bases, and 9 bases stayed unmatched. This CDR3 contains 17 residues. CDR3 residues: CASSGESGTSSYNEQFF. The CDR3, as DNA: TGCGCCAGCAGCGGGGAATCCGGGACTAGCTCCTACAATGAGCAGTTCTTC.

This chain joins TRBV13 and TRBJ2-7; D is uncertain. V was clipped by 0 bases and J by 0 bases, with 6 bases between them. Looked up from germline, CDR1 is PRHDT and CDR2 is FYEKMQ (reference sequence). This CDR3 comprises 14 residues. The CDR3: CASSLGGSSYEQYF. In DNA, the CDR3 is TGTGCCAGCAGCTTAGGGGGCTCCTCCTACGAGCAGTACTTC. The full variable domain, rest sourced from reference TRBV13 and TRBJ2-7, is AAGVIQSPRHLIKEKRETATLKCYPIPRHDTVYWYQQGPGQDPQFLISFYEKMQSDKGSIPDRFSAQQFSDYHSELNMSSLELGDSALYFCASSLGGSSYEQYFGPGTRLTVT.

The V gene is TRBV6-5, the J gene TRBJ1-2; TRBD1 might be the D (5 bases). The germline V and J ends were trimmed by 0 bases and 4 bases, with 15 bases remaining between them. Per germline, CDR1 MNHEY and CDR2 SVGAGI. The CDR3 spans 16 residues. The CDR3 loop is CASSYSGGVPLYGYTF. CDR3 in DNA: TGTGCCAGCAGTTACTCGGGGGGGGTCCCCCTCTATGGCTACACCTTC.

The gene calls are TRBV15 and TRBJ2-3, with D possibly TRBD2 on 5 matching bases. The CDR3 extends over 17 amino acids. Germline loops: CDR1 LNHNV, CDR2 YYDKDF (reference sequence). V was trimmed by 3 bases and J by 6 bases, leaving 22 bases between them. This CDR3 is CATSSPPSEPGSDTQYF. The CDR3 DNA reads as TGTGCCACCAGCAGCCCGCCCAGTGAGCCGGGGTCGGATACGCAGTATTTT.

The rearrangement uses TRBV7-2 and TRBJ2-7, with 10 bases aligning to TRBD2. Germline loops: CDR1 SGHTA, CDR2 FQGNSA. CDR3 length: 17 amino acids. The junction had 8 bases not matched to a gene; V was cut back by 1 base and J by 2 bases. The CDR3 sequence: CASSLGSSGGLPYEQYF. Written as DNA, the CDR3 is TGTGCCAGCAGCTTAGGGTCTAGCGGGGGCCTTCCCTACGAGCAGTACTTC. Using reference TRBV7-2 and TRBJ2-7 for the parts outside the CDR3, the full variable domain is GAGVSQSPSNKVTEKGKDVELRCDPISGHTALYWYRQSLGQGLEFLIYFQGNSAPDKSGLPSDRFSAERTGGSVSTLTIQRTQQEDSAVYLCASSLGSSGGLPYEQYFGPGTRLTVT.

This sequence joins TRBV10-1 and TRBJ2-7; 7 bases fit TRBD2. Germline lookup yields CDR1 WNHNN and CDR2 SYGVQD (reference sequence). The V segment lost 7 bases and the J segment 2 bases; nucleotides outside the gene matches: 8. The CDR3 sequence is 14 residues long. CDR3 amino acids: CASTLAGRPYEQYF. The CDR3 DNA reads TGCGCCAGCACCTTAGCGGGTCGCCCCTACGAGCAGTACTTC.

The chain links TRBV10-3 to TRBJ1-2; the match to TRBD1 covers 8 bases. CDR3 length: 14 amino acids. Germline V gene sequence: CDR1 ENHRY, CDR2 SYGVKD. The V gene end was trimmed by 7 bases and the J gene end by 2 bases; junction bases not matched to a gene: 6. The CDR3 nucleotides read TGTGCCATCACCGAAAGGACAGGGAACTATGGCTACACCTTC. Residues: CAITERTGNYGYTF.

This chain joins TRBV25-1 and TRBJ2-5; 7 nucleotides match TRBD2. CDR1 is MGHDK, CDR2 SYGVNS, per germline. The ends lost 6 bases at V and 3 bases at J; junction bases unmatched: 16. The CDR3 runs 17 residues. Here the CDR3 reads CASSLTTPGGAEETQYF. In nucleotides, the CDR3 is TGTGCCAGCAGCTTGACGACCCCGGGGGGAGCAGAAGAGACCCAGTACTTC.

The J gene is TRBJ2-2, the V gene TRBV5-4, with D unresolved. V lost 0 bases to trimming and J lost 7 bases, with 7 bases between them. The CDR3 is 13 residues long. The germline V gene has CDR1 SGHNT and CDR2 YYREEE (reference sequence). The CDR3 DNA reads as TGTGCCAGCAGCTTGGGTCAGGTCGGGGAGCTGTTTTTT. Amino acids: CASSLGQVGELFF.

This clone was seen just once. This chain connects TRBV28 to TRBJ2-1; D is unclear. Trimming shortened V by 2 bases and J by 12 bases, and 11 bases separated the two germline ends. Germline CDR1 reads MDHEN; CDR2 reads SYDVKM. The CDR3 totals 12 residues. This chain's CDR3 is CASSLATSGQFF. For the CDR3, the DNA is TGTGCCAGCAGTTTAGCTACTTCGGGGCAGTTCTTC.

CDR3 DNA: TGTGCCATCAGTGAGTTGACTAGCGGGGCCGGGGAGCTGTTTTTT. It specifies CAISELTSGAGELFF. This rearrangement joins TRBV10-3 to TRBJ2-2; TRBD2 agrees at 11 bases. This CDR3 contains 15 residues. Per the germline V gene, CDR1 is ENHRY and CDR2 is SYGVKD. V dropped 1 base and J dropped 6; count of bases not matched to a gene: 1.

The V call is TRBV28, the J call TRBJ2-1, with D unclear. V was clipped by 6 bases and J by 0 bases, with 9 bases between them. This CDR3 is 14 amino acids long. Germline values: CDR1 MDHEN, CDR2 SYDVKM. CDR3 DNA sequence: TGTGCCAGCAGCCCCCCTAGCTCCTACAATGAGCAGTTCTTC. Residues: CASSPPSSYNEQFF.

The chain is built from TRBV5-4 and TRBJ2-5, with D unclear. V was clipped by 4 bases and J by 3 bases, with 13 bases between them. Germline V CDR1 and CDR2: SGHNT, YYREEE (reference sequence). This CDR3 contains 14 residues. This CDR3 reads CASSTAENEETQYF. CDR3 DNA: TGTGCCAGCAGCACCGCGGAGAATGAAGAGACCCAGTACTTC.

V usage is TRBV18 and J usage is TRBJ1-2; TRBD1 might be the D (6 bases). Germline loops: CDR1 KGHSH, CDR2 LQKENI. Deletions cut 4 bases from V and 8 bases from J, with 11 bases between. The CDR3 totals 12 residues. The CDR3 bases are TGTGCCAGCTCACGCGGACAGTCAGGCTACACCTTC. Encoded protein: CASSRGQSGYTF.

This clone was counted between two and nine times. The rearrangement uses TRBV7-8 and TRBJ2-1; 11 nucleotides line up with TRBD2. The CDR3 is made up of 15 amino acids. Germline V gives CDR1 SGHVS, CDR2 FQNEAQ. J was trimmed by 9 bases and V by 5 bases; bases with no gene match: 9. This CDR3 reads CASSPLTSGTSEQFF. In DNA, the CDR3 is TGTGCCAGCAGCCCACTGACTAGCGGGACGTCTGAGCAGTTCTTC.

J is TRBJ1-1 and V is TRBV30; a weak D match, TRBD1 (5 bases). The V gene's germline CDR1 is GTSNPN and CDR2 SVGIG (reference sequence). V shed 3 bases and J shed 4 bases, with 12 bases lying between them. The CDR3 has 13 residues. Written as DNA, the CDR3 is TGTGCCTGGAGAGGGAGGGGTGGCACTGAAGCTTTCTTT. Its translation: CAWRGRGGTEAFF.